Below are 21 T cell receptor beta chains sequenced from a single sample in a study of neoadjuvant anti-PD-1 for oral cavity cancer. The repertoire was sequenced with immunoSEQ multiplex PCR; TCRdb's copy has only in-frame clones and lacks some. The profile covers under 15,000 clones, with about two thirds appearing a single time and just over 2.5% taken by the ten largest. This sample's time point: after neoadjuvant nivolumab, at surgical resection. The material was PBMCs, obtained after nivolumab (anti-PD-1) treatment. The origin of the receptors is a person between 40 and 85 years old with oral cavity squamous cell carcinoma.

The rearrangement joins TRBV6-1 to TRBJ2-3; perhaps TRBD1 as D (5 bases). Trimming stripped 6 bases from V and 4 bases from J, with 17 bases between. Germline V gene sequence: CDR1 MNHNS, CDR2 SASEGT. The CDR3 length is 15 residues. CDR3 in amino acids: CASSSGQGWADTQYF. The CDR3 DNA is TGTGCCAGCAGCTCCGGGCAGGGTTGGGCAGATACGCAGTATTTT.

This clone was observed a few times. The chain uses TRBV7-8 and TRBJ2-2, with TRBD1 identical over 7 bases. J lost 7 bases, V lost 0 bases, and 5 bases had no gene match. CDR1 and CDR2 from the germline V gene are SGHVS and FQNEAQ. CDR3 length: 15 residues. Here the CDR3 reads CASSLAGGRVGELFF. CDR3 DNA: TGTGCCAGCAGCTTAGCAGGGGGCCGGGTCGGGGAGCTGTTTTTT. Full variable domain (remainder filled in from reference TRBV7-8 and TRBJ2-2): GAGVSQSPRYKVAKRGQDVALRCDPISGHVSLFWYQQALGQGPEFLTYFQNEAQLDKSGLPSDRFFAERPEGSVSTLKIQRTQQEDSAVYLCASSLAGGRVGELFFGEGSRLTVL.

A few counts support this clone. The rearrangement joins TRBV4-1 to TRBJ2-3; tentatively, D is TRBD1 (5 bases). CDR1 and CDR2 from the germline V gene are MGHRA and YSYEKL. This CDR3 contains 17 residues. V dropped 5 bases and J dropped 0 bases, with 18 bases sitting between them. The CDR3 is CASSTVRPGRSTDTQYF. As DNA, the CDR3 is TGCGCCAGCAGCACGGTCAGGCCAGGGCGTAGCACAGATACGCAGTATTTT.

V usage is TRBV9 and J usage is TRBJ2-1; D might be TRBD2 (6 bases). Deletions cut 3 bases from V and 1 base from J, with 23 bases between. Germline V lookup: CDR1 SGDLS, CDR2 YYNGEE. The CDR3 contains 19 residues. CDR3 in amino acids: CASSAQGSPGSTSYNEQFF. CDR3 in DNA: TGTGCCAGCAGCGCCCAAGGGAGTCCCGGGAGTACGTCCTACAATGAGCAGTTCTTC.

This chain links TRBV29-1 with TRBJ1-5, with D maybe TRBD1 (5 bases). Looked up from germline, CDR1 is SQVTM and CDR2 is ANQGSEA. Trimming cost V 4 bases and J 6 bases, with 16 bases left between them. The CDR3 length is 14 residues. The CDR3 protein is CSVVIGREGQPQHF. The CDR3 nucleotides are TGCAGCGTTGTTATTGGCAGGGAGGGTCAGCCCCAGCATTTT. The full variable domain, with the rest looked up from reference TRBV29-1 and TRBJ1-5, is SAVISQKPSRDICQRGTSLTIQCQVDSQVTMMFWYRQQPGQSLTLIATANQGSEATYESGFVIDKFPISRPNLTFSTLTVSNMSPEDSSIYLCSVVIGREGQPQHFGDGTRLSIL.

The chain employs TRBV6-1 and TRBJ1-1, with D unclear. Per the germline V gene, CDR1 is MNHNS and CDR2 is SASEGT. CDR3 length equals 14 residues. The V and J ends lost 4 bases and 1 base respectively, with 10 bases between them. CDR3: CASSVGAENTEAFF. CDR3 DNA: TGTGCCAGCAGTGTGGGCGCGGAGAACACTGAAGCTTTCTTT.

The rearrangement links TRBV15 to TRBJ2-6; 11 bases match TRBD2. The CDR3 totals 16 residues. Germline values: CDR1 LNHNV, CDR2 YYDKDF (reference sequence). V lost 5 bases, J lost 0 bases, and 0 bases stayed unmatched. The CDR3 DNA is TGTGCCACCAGCCTAGCGGGGGGCTCTGGGGCCAACGTCCTGACTTTC. This gives the protein CATSLAGGSGANVLTF.

The chain links TRBV11-2 to TRBJ1-2, with D perhaps matching TRBD1 (6 bases). Trimming left V 6 bases short and J 1 base short, with 18 bases between. CDR1 is SGHAT, CDR2 FQNNGV, per germline. This CDR3 comprises 16 residues. This chain's CDR3 is CASRQAGGRGNYGYTF. CDR3 sequence (DNA): TGTGCCAGCAGACAGGCGGGAGGCAGGGGTAACTATGGCTACACCTTC. The whole variable domain, filled in from reference TRBV11-2 and TRBJ1-2, reads EAGVAQSPRYKIIEKRQSVAFWCNPISGHATLYWYQQILGQGPKLLIQFQNNGVVDDSQLPKDRFSAERLKGVDSTLKIQPAKLEDSAVYLCASRQAGGRGNYGYTFGSGTRLTVV.

This clone was seen a single time. This sequence joins TRBV5-6 and TRBJ2-7; 8 bases fit TRBD1. This CDR3 spans 14 amino acids. The V gene end was trimmed by 0 bases and the J gene end by 3 bases; junction bases not matched to a gene: 2. CDR1 is SGHDT and CDR2 is YYEEEE in the germline V gene. CDR3 residues: CASSLGQGIYEQYF. For the CDR3, the DNA is TGTGCCAGCAGCTTGGGACAGGGGATCTACGAGCAGTACTTC. The variable domain in full, with the rest retrieved from reference TRBV5-6 and TRBJ2-7, is DAGVTQSPTHLIKTRGQQVTLRCSPKSGHDTVSWYQQALGQGPQFIFQYYEEEERQRGNFPDRFSGHQFPNYSSELNVNALLLGDSALYLCASSLGQGIYEQYFGPGTRLTVT.

This clone was counted between two and nine times. The rearrangement links TRBV6-5 to TRBJ2-1; D perhaps matches TRBD1 (5 bases). Germline CDR1 is MNHEY and CDR2 is SVGAGI. The CDR3 has 12 residues. V was shortened by 6 bases and J by 9 bases, with 12 bases between the two germline ends. The CDR3 loop reads CASSRVGGEQFF. CDR3 DNA sequence: TGTGCCAGCAGCAGGGTTGGCGGTGAGCAGTTCTTC.

V gene TRBV5-1 combines with J gene TRBJ2-1; tentatively, D is TRBD1 (6 bases). The CDR3 has 14 amino acids. V lost 0 bases and J lost 8, with 12 bases in between. CDR1 and CDR2 (germline): SGHRS, YFSETQ. CDR3 sequence reads: CASSLATGLDEQFF. The CDR3 bases are TGCGCCAGCAGCTTGGCTACAGGGTTGGATGAGCAGTTCTTC.

The V call is TRBV6-1, the J call TRBJ2-7; either TRBD1 or TRBD2 may supply D (5 bases each). The CDR3 totals 14 residues. Germline CDR1 MNHNS, CDR2 SASEGT. Trimming removed 6 bases from V and 3 bases from J, with 15 bases in between. The chain's CDR3 is CASRGTGTDYEQYF. The CDR3 region has the DNA TGTGCCAGCAGGGGCACTGGGACGGACTACGAGCAGTACTTC.

This chain joins TRBV5-6 and TRBJ1-2, with D perhaps TRBD1 (5 bases). This CDR3 contains 14 residues. Trimming took off 4 bases at V and 4 bases at J, with 14 bases between the two ends. CDR1 SGHDT and CDR2 YYEEEE come from the germline V gene. The CDR3, as DNA: TGTGCCAGCAGCCTGTCAGGGTTTTCCTATGGCTACACCTTC. It encodes CASSLSGFSYGYTF.

This clone was observed a single time. V gene TRBV7-3 combines with J gene TRBJ2-2, with TRBD2 identical over 12 bases. The CDR3 has 16 amino acids. Trimming cost V 5 bases and J 6 bases; bases outside gene matches: 7. CDR1 SGHTA and CDR2 FQGTGA come from the germline V gene. The CDR3 coding sequence is TGTGCCAGCAGCGCGCTAGCGGGAGGGTCTGCCGGGGAGCTGTTTTTT. This gives the protein CASSALAGGSAGELFF.

This chain links TRBV7-2 with TRBJ1-2, with 8 bases that match TRBD1. This CDR3 has 16 residues. In germline, CDR1 is SGHTA, CDR2 FQGNSA. J was trimmed by 2 bases and V by 0 bases; bases with no gene match: 5. The CDR3 sequence is CASSLAPGTGNYGYTF. CDR3 sequence (DNA): TGTGCCAGCAGCTTAGCCCCCGGGACAGGCAACTATGGCTACACCTTC.

CDR3 bases: TGTGCCAGCAGCTTGATTGGGCGGAGGGCGAATGAAAAACTGTTTTTT. Its protein is CASSLIGRRANEKLFF. V is TRBV7-3 and J is TRBJ1-4; D unresolved. CDR3 length equals 16 residues. Trimming took 3 bases from V and 5 from J, leaving 16 bases between them. The germline V gene has CDR1 SGHTA and CDR2 FQGTGA.

This clone was recorded once. The chain has TRBV10-3 and TRBJ1-1, with TRBD1 as a possible D gene (5 bases). This CDR3 is 15 amino acids long. Germline V gives CDR1 ENHRY, CDR2 SYGVKD. Trimming took off 4 bases at V and 1 base at J, with 13 bases between the two ends. The DNA for the CDR3 is TGTGCCATCAGTGGGGGGGAGTCCGGGAACACTGAAGCTTTCTTT. Its protein is CAISGGESGNTEAFF.

V and J are TRBV27 and TRBJ1-2, with D perhaps TRBD1 (5 bases). The V end lost 5 bases, the J end lost 6 bases, and 16 bases lay between the germline ends. This CDR3 contains 14 residues. Germline V lookup: CDR1 MNHEY, CDR2 SMNVEV (reference sequence). The CDR3 here is CASSTREPVDGYTF. The DNA of the CDR3 is TGTGCCAGCAGTACCAGGGAACCTGTGGATGGCTACACCTTC.

The rearrangement joins TRBV5-1 to TRBJ2-3; 8 nucleotides match TRBD2. V lost 0 bases, J lost 5 bases, and 5 bases stayed unmatched. The CDR3 runs to 15 residues. Germline lookup yields CDR1 SGHRS and CDR2 YFSETQ. The CDR3 DNA reads TGCGCCAGCAGCTTGGGGGCTAGCGGGCAAGATACGCAGTATTTT. Protein sequence: CASSLGASGQDTQYF. The full variable domain, completed using reference TRBV5-1 and TRBJ2-3, is KAGVTQTPRYLIKTRGQQVTLSCSPISGHRSVSWYQQTPGQGLQFLFEYFSETQRNKGNFPGRFSGRQFSNSRSEMNVSTLELGDSALYLCASSLGASGQDTQYFGPGTRLTVL.

The V gene is TRBV11-3, the J gene TRBJ2-2; D unclear. Germline V gene data show CDR1 as SGHNT and CDR2 as YENEEA. Trimming took off 5 bases at V and 3 bases at J, with 4 bases between the two ends. The CDR3 has 12 residues. Written as DNA, the CDR3 is TGTGCCAGCAGCCCTTACACCGGGGAGCTGTTTTTT. The encoded protein is CASSPYTGELFF.

CDR3 DNA: TGTGCCAGCAGCTTAGCCCGGGACCAGGAAAAACTGTTTTTT. Translated: CASSLARDQEKLFF. The V call is TRBV7-9, the J call TRBJ1-4; possibly TRBD1 for D (5 bases). This CDR3 spans 14 amino acids. Trimming took 0 bases from V and 8 from J, leaving 10 bases between them. CDR1 SEHNR and CDR2 FQNEAQ come from the germline V gene (reference sequence). The full variable domain, with the rest looked up from reference TRBV7-9 and TRBJ1-4, is DTGVSQNPRHKITKRGQNVTFRCDPISEHNRLYWYRQTLGQGPEFLTYFQNEAQLEKSRLLSDRFSAERPKGSFSTLEIQRTEQGDSAMYLCASSLARDQEKLFFGSGTQLSVL.